This TCR beta chain was obtained from a study of molecular identifiers for immune sequencing clone quantification. Based on a CD8+CD4-CCR7+CD45RA+ profile, naive CD8 T cells were sorted. Study findings and constraints: Clones with over 20 RNA copies captured over 99% of effector molecules but under 1% of naive ones.

This clonotype showed up just a few times. Its antigen is currently unknown. TCRdb passed the PCR reads through MiXCR, listing each CDR3 protein once. Of over 600,000 distinct CDR3 sequences listed, about 20% were seen once; the top ten hold roughly 0.85%. The clonotype originates from a human donor in good health. Some libraries in this study had Jurkat cell RNA spiked in. Specimen: naive CD8+ T cells from blood, with Jurkat cell RNA spiked in. Subset indicated: FACS-sorted CD8+CD4-CCR7+CD45RA+ naive T cells.

The CDR3 reads CASSRDLGTPYEQYF. CDR3 DNA sequence: TGTGCCAGCAGTCGAGACCTTGGAACCCCCTACGAGCAGTACTTC. This chain links TRBV12-3 or TRBV12-4 with TRBJ2-7; D not resolved. The V end was cut by 5 bases, the J end by 2 bases, with 16 bases between. CDR3 length: 15 residues.